This T cell receptor (beta chain) emerged from a study of cytomegalovirus exposure and HLA in healthy donors. The CDR3 is 18 residues long. Germline CDR1 and CDR2: LNHNV and YYDKDF (reference sequence). The V gene end was trimmed by 5 bases and the J gene end by 2 bases; junction bases not matched to a gene: 16. This clone was seen a few times. Its specificity is unknown. Study results and caveats: Cytomegalovirus-associated TCR beta chains were listed, numbering 150 to 200. DRB1 had the most TCR associations and HLA-C the fewest, a later analysis found, with rates varying by HLA locus.

PCR involved 60 Vbeta and 13 Jbeta primers. Profiling relied on immunoSEQ multiplex PCR, and the TCRdb table lists in-frame clones only, not all of them. This sample yields 95,000 to 130,000 clones, of which approximately 81% are seen a single time; around 4.2% belongs to the top ten. The source is a woman under 40 in good health and CMV-seronegative. The chain recombines TRBV15 with TRBJ1-2, with 8 bases lining up with TRBD1. Sequenced input: PBMCs. CDR3 DNA sequence: TGTGCCACCAGCGCACTCCCCCGAGGGACAGGTATCAACTATGGCTACACCTTC. Amino acid sequence: CATSALPRGTGINYGYTF.